The sequence of this T cell receptor (beta chain) was determined in a study of shared clonotypes between healthy human individuals. About the study: Aged 18 to 49, the donors were a couple of women and three men. Per-donor plates numbered three CD4 naive, three CD4 memory, two CD8 naive and one CD8 memory. Findings and caveats of the study: The authors expected sequencing depth to affect clonotype sharing among donors.

Clones were sequenced by immunoSEQ multiplex PCR, and TCRdb holds only the in-frame ones, with some missing. The table has approximately 720,000 clones, about two thirds seen once. Note on this clone: Its antigen remains unknown.

None of the donors, who were healthy HIV-negative adults, had recently had acute infections or vaccinations. The V end was cut by 3 bases, the J end by 7 bases, with 15 bases between. This CDR3 region has 14 residues. Germline V gives CDR1 MGHDK, CDR2 SYGVNS. The rearrangement uses TRBV25-1 and TRBJ2-5; D is possibly TRBD1 (5 bases). Sequencing was performed on memory CD4+ T cells sorted from blood. Indicated subset: CD45RA-negative fraction. This clonotype was sampled from a woman aged 25 to 45 in good health. The chain's CDR3 is CASSDKGVLGTQYF. The CDR3 coding sequence is TGTGCCAGCAGTGATAAAGGGGTCCTAGGGACCCAGTACTTC.